Each of the 2 T cell receptor beta chains below was sequenced from the same sample in a study of blood T cell repertoires in COVID-19. The repertoire was sequenced with immunoSEQ multiplex PCR; TCRdb's copy has only in-frame clones and lacks some. The sample yields 200,000 to 300,000 clones, approximately 88% seen once. Sequencing input: PBMCs or T cells enriched from blood (not recorded which). The receptor source for this set is a woman aged 40 to 50 with acute COVID-19.

The rearrangement uses TRBV25-1 and TRBJ1-2; 7 bases line up with TRBD1. Trimming removed 3 bases from V and 4 bases from J; junction bases left unmatched: 5. Germline V gene sequence: CDR1 MGHDK, CDR2 SYGVNS. This CDR3 comprises 14 residues. The CDR3 sequence is CASSDGSGGYGYTF. For the CDR3, the DNA is TGTGCCAGCAGTGACGGGTCAGGGGGCTATGGCTACACCTTC.

The CDR3 region has the DNA TGCGCCAGCAGCCAAGTTTCAGGGGGCTTTAGCGGGTACAATGAGCAGTTCTTC. Translation: CASSQVSGGFSGYNEQFF. The gene calls are TRBV4-1 and TRBJ2-1; perhaps TRBD1 as D (8 bases). The length of the CDR3 is 18 residues. Germline CDR1 reads MGHRA; CDR2 reads YSYEKL. The ends were cut back, 1 base at V and 4 bases at J, with 20 bases in the middle.